Below are 22 T cell receptor beta chains sequenced from a single sample in a study of shared clonotypes between healthy human individuals (dated by TCRdb to 2020 to 2021). Library generation was performed with the immunoSEQ multiplex PCR assay. TCRdb holds this immuneACCESS table with in-frame rearrangements only. Some clones are missing; in checked studies, unresolved V genes explain under half, and the rest has no known cause. The table for this sample lists under 2.5 million clones; 92% of them were counted only once. The biggest ten clones account for around 0.35% of the sample. The sample consisted of naive CD4+ T cells from PBMCs. The cell subset or site label here, explained by the study, means: CD45RA+ positively selected. Receptor source: a man between 18 and 29 years old in good health. Some clones in this sample may be carry-over from other donors' samples.

The V call is TRBV18, the J call TRBJ2-7, with 8 bases aligning to TRBD1. V lost 3 bases and J lost 5; bases outside the gene matches: 12. This CDR3 contains 16 residues. CDR1 and CDR2 from the germline V gene are KGHSH and LQKENI. Here the CDR3 DNA reads TGTGCCAGCTCACCGGCCCTGGCAGGGGGCGGGCACGAGCAGTACTTC. This encodes CASSPALAGGGHEQYF.

V is TRBV7-7 and J is TRBJ2-7, with 8 bases identical to TRBD2. The CDR3 is 15 amino acids. Germline V CDR1 and CDR2: SSHAT, FNYEAQ (reference sequence). V shed 3 bases, J shed 1 base, and the junction held 5 bases outside the gene matches. CDR3 DNA: TGTGCCAGCAGCTTGGCAGCGGGAGATTCCTACGAGCAGTACTTC. Amino acid sequence: CASSLAAGDSYEQYF.

As regards this clone: This specimen includes other DNA sequences encoding the same CDR3. This chain uses TRBV2 with TRBJ1-1; D is ambiguous. The length of the CDR3 is 13 residues. Germline V gene lookup returns CDR1 SNHLY and CDR2 FYNNEI. With 1 base removed from V and 4 bases from J, the gap between germline ends came to 7 bases. CDR3 nucleotides: TGTGCCAGCAGTGAAGAGGGAGTCACTGAAGCTTTCTTT. As protein: CASSEEGVTEAFF.

The rearrangement joins TRBV7-9 to TRBJ2-3; 14 nucleotides line up with TRBD2. V shed 5 bases, J shed 0 bases, and the junction held 7 bases outside the gene matches. CDR1 and CDR2 (germline): SEHNR, FQNEAQ (reference sequence). The CDR3 extends over 18 amino acids. The chain's CDR3 is CASSRGTSGSLSTDTQYF. CDR3 sequence (DNA): TGTGCCAGCAGCCGGGGGACTAGCGGGAGCTTGAGCACAGATACGCAGTATTTT. Complete variable domain (other parts from reference TRBV7-9 and TRBJ2-3): DTGVSQNPRHKITKRGQNVTFRCDPISEHNRLYWYRQTLGQGPEFLTYFQNEAQLEKSRLLSDRFSAERPKGSFSTLEIQRTEQGDSAMYLCASSRGTSGSLSTDTQYFGPGTRLTVL.

V usage is TRBV18 and J usage is TRBJ1-4; a weak D match, TRBD1 (5 bases). V shed 3 bases and J shed 7 bases, with 12 bases lying between them. The CDR3 has 14 residues. CDR1 and CDR2 from the germline V gene are KGHSH and LQKENI. CDR3 amino acids: CASSPRGQFEKLFF. The CDR3 region has the DNA TGTGCCAGCTCACCTAGGGGCCAATTTGAAAAACTGTTTTTT.

This chain uses TRBV7-2 with TRBJ2-3; no reliable D call. The length of the CDR3 is 14 residues. The germline CDR1 and CDR2 sequences are SGHTA and FQGNSA. V lost 5 bases and J lost 2, with 11 bases in between. The CDR3 sequence: CASSLTSPTDTQYF. CDR3 coding DNA: TGTGCCAGCAGCCTCACCTCCCCCACAGATACGCAGTATTTT.

The chain has TRBV14 and TRBJ2-1; TRBD2 aligns across 9 bases. With 1 base clipped from V and 1 base from J, the junction kept 5 bases outside the gene matches. This CDR3 has 17 amino acids. The germline gives CDR1 SGHDN, CDR2 FVKESK. The CDR3 DNA reads as TGTGCCAGCAGCCAAGGACAAGGACTAGCGTCCTACAATGAGCAGTTCTTC. This sequence encodes CASSQGQGLASYNEQFF.

This clone was detected only once. The genes are TRBV15 and TRBJ1-4, with TRBD1 matching 9 bases. The CDR3 has 15 amino acids. V was clipped by 1 base and J by 6 bases; unmatched bases: 3. CDR1 and CDR2 from the germline V gene are LNHNV and YYDKDF (reference sequence). Written as DNA, the CDR3 is TGTGCCACCAGCAGAGGACAGGGGGTTGATGAAAAACTGTTTTTT. Translation gives CATSRGQGVDEKLFF.

V is TRBV5-1 and J is TRBJ2-7; D gene uncertain. This CDR3 has 15 amino acids. The V gene lost 2 bases and the J gene lost 7 bases, with 19 bases spanning the gap. Germline V lookup: CDR1 SGHRS, CDR2 YFSETQ. As DNA, the CDR3 is TGCGCCAGCAGCTTAACACCCTCGGATTCTAGGGAGCAGTACTTC. This translates into CASSLTPSDSREQYF.

This clone was counted a single time. This chain links TRBV5-5 with TRBJ2-2; 8 bases map to TRBD1. V gave up 1 base and J gave up 6 bases; unmatched junction bases: 5. Per germline, CDR1 SGHKS and CDR2 YYEKEE (reference sequence). CDR3 size: 15 residues. The CDR3 region is CASSLRTGIAGELFF. The CDR3, as DNA: TGTGCCAGCAGCTTGAGGACAGGGATCGCCGGGGAGCTGTTTTTT.

This clone was seen only once. The chain combines TRBV9 with TRBJ1-2; D gene uncertain. V was shortened by 4 bases and J by 6 bases, with 10 bases between the two germline ends. The CDR3 length is 12 residues. CDR1 is SGDLS, CDR2 YYNGEE, per germline. CDR3 in amino acids: CASSPGRDGYTF. CDR3 nucleotides: TGTGCCAGCAGCCCCGGCCGGGATGGCTACACCTTC.

The chain recombines TRBV5-6 with TRBJ2-7; D might be TRBD1 (5 bases). Germline V gene lookup returns CDR1 SGHDT and CDR2 YYEEEE. The CDR3 is 15 residues long. V shed 3 bases and J shed 0 bases, with 13 bases lying between them. CDR3 DNA sequence: TGTGCCAGCAGCTACAGGTTTTCGAGCTCCTACGAGCAGTACTTC. This translates into CASSYRFSSSYEQYF.

This chain connects TRBV4-3 to TRBJ2-1; the D is unclear. V was cut by 3 bases and J by 10 bases, with 10 bases left in between. This CDR3 has 12 amino acids. The germline V gene encodes CDR1 LGHNA and CDR2 YSLEER. The CDR3 protein is CASSHLSGEQFF. The CDR3 nucleotides are TGCGCCAGCAGCCACCTATCCGGGGAGCAGTTCTTC.

A word on this clone: Within the sample, other DNA sequences also encode this same CDR3. This sequence joins TRBV5-1 and TRBJ2-5, with D possibly being TRBD2 (6 bases). The CDR3 sequence is 13 residues long. Germline V gene data show CDR1 as SGHRS and CDR2 as YFSETQ. V lost 4 bases and J lost 2, with 9 bases in between. The DNA of the CDR3 is TGCGCCAGCAGCGGGGGAGGTCAAGAGACCCAGTACTTC. Translating gives CASSGGGQETQYF.

The chain joins TRBV30 to TRBJ2-5, with unresolved D. The CDR3 has 11 amino acids. Trimming removed 2 bases at V and 11 bases at J, with 12 bases between. Germline lookup yields CDR1 GTSNPN and CDR2 SVGIG (reference sequence). The CDR3, as DNA: TGTGCCTGGAGTCTAAATGAGGTGCAGTACTTC. Protein: CAWSLNEVQYF.

V gene TRBV18 combines with J gene TRBJ2-7, with a tentative D call TRBD1 (5 bases). The germline V gene encodes CDR1 KGHSH and CDR2 LQKENI. This CDR3 is 14 amino acids long. V dropped 3 bases and J dropped 6 bases, with 15 bases sitting between them. CDR3 sequence (DNA): TGTGCCAGCTCACCGCTAGACAGTAAGGGCGAGCAGTACTTC. Its translation is CASSPLDSKGEQYF. The whole variable domain, filled in from reference TRBV18 and TRBJ2-7, reads NAGVMQNPRHLVRRRGQEARLRCSPMKGHSHVYWYRQLPEEGLKFMVYLQKENIIDESGMPKERFSAEFPKEGPSILRIQQVVRGDSAAYFCASSPLDSKGEQYFGPGTRLTVT.

This chain connects TRBV28 to TRBJ2-7, with D perhaps TRBD1 (8 bases). The germline V and J ends were trimmed by 7 bases and 6 bases, with 25 bases remaining between them. Germline CDR1 is MDHEN and CDR2 is SYDVKM. The CDR3 runs 16 residues. This CDR3 is CASTTGGAAEMVEQYF. CDR3 DNA sequence: TGTGCCAGCACCACAGGGGGGGCAGCCGAGATGGTCGAGCAGTACTTC.

V is TRBV27 and J is TRBJ2-7; TRBD1 matches at 9 bases. With V trimmed by 6 bases and J by 2 bases, 8 bases remained unmatched. Germline CDR1 and CDR2: MNHEY and SMNVEV (reference sequence). The CDR3 is 15 amino acids. The DNA of the CDR3 is TGTGCCAGCAGCAAAATCGGGACAGGGACCTACGAGCAGTACTTC. Encoded protein: CASSKIGTGTYEQYF.

The V call is TRBV7-9, the J call TRBJ1-4, with TRBD1 matching over 7 bases. Trimming at V came to 3 bases and at J to 1 base, leaving 8 bases not matched to a gene. CDR3 length: 17 amino acids. CDR1 is SEHNR, CDR2 FQNEAQ, per germline (reference sequence). This chain's CDR3 is CASSFLPQGGTNEKLFF. For the CDR3, the DNA is TGTGCCAGCAGCTTTCTCCCCCAGGGGGGAACTAATGAAAAACTGTTTTTT.

V gene TRBV7-9 combines with J gene TRBJ2-7; 9 positions agree with TRBD2. Germline CDR1 is SEHNR and CDR2 is FQNEAQ (reference sequence). V gave up 1 base and J gave up 6 bases; unmatched junction bases: 7. The CDR3 has 15 residues. The CDR3 loop is CASSLEGTSLSEQYF. The CDR3 DNA follows: TGTGCCAGCAGCTTAGAGGGGACTAGCTTATCCGAGCAGTACTTC.

This chain uses TRBV7-2 with TRBJ2-5, with 7 bases matching TRBD1. This CDR3 has 15 residues. The V and J ends lost 3 bases and 5 bases, in that order; junction bases with no gene match: 9. The germline CDR1 and CDR2 sequences are SGHTA and FQGNSA. The CDR3 loop reads CASSLQGVLRETQYF. The CDR3 nucleotides are TGTGCCAGCAGCTTGCAGGGGGTTCTCCGGGAGACCCAGTACTTC. The full variable domain, its missing parts supplied by reference TRBV7-2 and TRBJ2-5, is GAGVSQSPSNKVTEKGKDVELRCDPISGHTALYWYRQSLGQGLEFLIYFQGNSAPDKSGLPSDRFSAERTGGSVSTLTIQRTQQEDSAVYLCASSLQGVLRETQYFGPGTRLLVL.

The chain carries TRBV5-5 and TRBJ2-5, with 8 bases that match TRBD1. This CDR3 has 14 amino acids. CDR1 and CDR2 from the germline V gene are SGHKS and YYEKEE (reference sequence). V lost 1 base to trimming and J lost 5 bases; unmatched junction nucleotides: 4. The CDR3 coding sequence is TGTGCCAGCAGCTTGCAGGGGGCGAGGGAGACCCAGTACTTC. Amino acids: CASSLQGARETQYF.